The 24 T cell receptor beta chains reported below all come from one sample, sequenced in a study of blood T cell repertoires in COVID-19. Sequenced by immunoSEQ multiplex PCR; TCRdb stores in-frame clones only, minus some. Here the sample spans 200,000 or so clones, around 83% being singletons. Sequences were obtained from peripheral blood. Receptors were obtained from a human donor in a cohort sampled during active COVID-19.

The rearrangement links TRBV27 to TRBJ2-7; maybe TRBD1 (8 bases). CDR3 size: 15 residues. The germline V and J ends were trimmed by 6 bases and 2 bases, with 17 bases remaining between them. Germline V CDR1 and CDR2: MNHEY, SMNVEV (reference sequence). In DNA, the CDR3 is TGTGCCAGCAGACCCACAGGGGGGGCCACCTACGAGCAGTACTTC. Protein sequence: CASRPTGGATYEQYF.

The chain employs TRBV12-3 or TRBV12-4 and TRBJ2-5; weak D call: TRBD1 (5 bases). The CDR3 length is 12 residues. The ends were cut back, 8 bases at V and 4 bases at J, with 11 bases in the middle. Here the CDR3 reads CASLGQGETQYF. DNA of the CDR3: TGTGCCAGCCTCGGGCAGGGAGAGACCCAGTACTTC.

This CDR3 is CASRSVTGTVNEKLFF. The CDR3 region has the DNA TGTGCCAGCAGATCTGTAACCGGGACAGTTAATGAAAAACTGTTTTTT. This rearrangement joins TRBV27 to TRBJ1-4; 7 nucleotides match TRBD1. Germline V gene sequence: CDR1 MNHEY, CDR2 SMNVEV (reference sequence). V trimming: 6 bases; J trimming: 4 bases; junction bases outside the gene matches: 11. The CDR3 consists of 16 residues.

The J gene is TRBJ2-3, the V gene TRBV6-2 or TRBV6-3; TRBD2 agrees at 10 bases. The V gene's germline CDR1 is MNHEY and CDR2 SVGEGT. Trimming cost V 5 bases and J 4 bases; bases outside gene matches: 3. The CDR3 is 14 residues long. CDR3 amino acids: CASSKLAGSDTQYF. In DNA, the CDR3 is TGTGCCAGCAGTAAACTAGCGGGATCAGATACGCAGTATTTT.

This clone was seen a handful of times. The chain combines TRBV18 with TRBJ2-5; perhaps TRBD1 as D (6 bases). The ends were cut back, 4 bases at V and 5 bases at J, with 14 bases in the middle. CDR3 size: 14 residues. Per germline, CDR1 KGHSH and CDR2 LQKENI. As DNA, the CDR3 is TGTGCCAGCTCACTAACAGGGAATCTGGAGACCCAGTACTTC. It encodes CASSLTGNLETQYF. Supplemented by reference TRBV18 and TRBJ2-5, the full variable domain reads NAGVMQNPRHLVRRRGQEARLRCSPMKGHSHVYWYRQLPEEGLKFMVYLQKENIIDESGMPKERFSAEFPKEGPSILRIQQVVRGDSAAYFCASSLTGNLETQYFGPGTRLLVL.

DNA for the CDR3: TGTGCCAGCAGCTTACATAGCGGGCTTAGCACAGATACGCAGTATTTT. It specifies CASSLHSGLSTDTQYF. This chain connects TRBV7-2 to TRBJ2-3; 7 positions agree with TRBD2. The CDR3 is 16 residues long. V lost 2 bases, J lost 0 bases, and 5 bases stayed unmatched. CDR1 is SGHTA and CDR2 is FQGNSA in the germline V gene. Full variable domain (outside the CDR3, taken from reference TRBV7-2 and TRBJ2-3): GAGVSQSPSNKVTEKGKDVELRCDPISGHTALYWYRQSLGQGLEFLIYFQGNSAPDKSGLPSDRFSAERTGGSVSTLTIQRTQQEDSAVYLCASSLHSGLSTDTQYFGPGTRLTVL.

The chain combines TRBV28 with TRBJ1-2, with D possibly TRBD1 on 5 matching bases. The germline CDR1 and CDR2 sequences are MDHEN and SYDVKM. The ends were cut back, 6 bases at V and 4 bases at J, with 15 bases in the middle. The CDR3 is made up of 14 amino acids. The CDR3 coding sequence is TGTGCCAGCAGCCCCTCGGGACTTGGCTATGGCTACACCTTC. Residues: CASSPSGLGYGYTF.

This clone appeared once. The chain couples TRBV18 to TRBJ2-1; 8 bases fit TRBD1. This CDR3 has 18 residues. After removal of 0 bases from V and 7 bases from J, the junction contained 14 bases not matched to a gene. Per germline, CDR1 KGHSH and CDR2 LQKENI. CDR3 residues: CASSPPPRSGGRENEQFF. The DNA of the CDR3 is TGTGCCAGCTCACCACCACCCAGGTCAGGGGGCAGGGAAAATGAGCAGTTCTTC.

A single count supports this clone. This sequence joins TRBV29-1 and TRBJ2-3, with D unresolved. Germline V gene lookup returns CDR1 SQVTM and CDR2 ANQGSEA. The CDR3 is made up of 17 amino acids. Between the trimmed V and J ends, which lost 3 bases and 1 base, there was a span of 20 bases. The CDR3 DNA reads TGCAGCGTTGACCGACTCGACGTCTGGTCTGGCACAGATACGCAGTATTTT. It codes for CSVDRLDVWSGTDTQYF.

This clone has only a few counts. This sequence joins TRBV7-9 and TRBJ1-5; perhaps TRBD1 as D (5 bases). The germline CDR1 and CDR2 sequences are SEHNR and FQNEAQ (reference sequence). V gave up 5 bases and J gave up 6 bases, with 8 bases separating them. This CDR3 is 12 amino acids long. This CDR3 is CASSLRVQPQHF. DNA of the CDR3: TGTGCCAGCAGCCTCAGGGTTCAGCCCCAGCATTTT.

CDR3 residues: CASSPSRDRGPYEQYF. CDR3 in DNA: TGTGCCAGCAGTCCCAGCCGGGACAGGGGACCCTACGAGCAGTACTTC. V and J are TRBV27 and TRBJ2-7, with TRBD1 matching over 10 bases. This CDR3 comprises 16 residues. J lost 2 bases, V lost 5 bases, and 9 bases had no gene match. Germline V lookup: CDR1 MNHEY, CDR2 SMNVEV (reference sequence).

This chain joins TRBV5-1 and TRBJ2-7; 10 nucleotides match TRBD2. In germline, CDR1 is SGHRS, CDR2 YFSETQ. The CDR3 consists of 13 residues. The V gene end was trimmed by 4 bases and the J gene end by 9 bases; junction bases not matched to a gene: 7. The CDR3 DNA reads TGCGCCAGCAGCCCCGGACTAGCGGCACGGCAGTACTTC. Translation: CASSPGLAARQYF.

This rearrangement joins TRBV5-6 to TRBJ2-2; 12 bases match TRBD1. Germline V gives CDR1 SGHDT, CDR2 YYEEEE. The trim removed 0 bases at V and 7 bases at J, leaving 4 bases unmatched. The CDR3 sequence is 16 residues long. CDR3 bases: TGTGCCAGCAGCTTGGCGGGACAGGGGGCTTTCGGGGAGCTGTTTTTT. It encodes CASSLAGQGAFGELFF. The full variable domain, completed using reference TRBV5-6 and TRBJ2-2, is DAGVTQSPTHLIKTRGQQVTLRCSPKSGHDTVSWYQQALGQGPQFIFQYYEEEERQRGNFPDRFSGHQFPNYSSELNVNALLLGDSALYLCASSLAGQGAFGELFFGEGSRLTVL.

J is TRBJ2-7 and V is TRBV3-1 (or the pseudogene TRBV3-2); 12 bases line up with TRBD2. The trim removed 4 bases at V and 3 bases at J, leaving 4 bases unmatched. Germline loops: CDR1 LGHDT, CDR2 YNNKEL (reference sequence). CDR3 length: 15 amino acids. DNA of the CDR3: TGTGCCAGCAGCCGCCCGACTAGCGGGAGCTACGAGCAGTACTTC. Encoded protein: CASSRPTSGSYEQYF.

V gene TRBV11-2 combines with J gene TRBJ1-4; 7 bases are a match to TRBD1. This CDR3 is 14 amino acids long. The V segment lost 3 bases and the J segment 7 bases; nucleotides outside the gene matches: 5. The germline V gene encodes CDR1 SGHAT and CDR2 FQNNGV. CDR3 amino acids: CASSLNRDSEKLFF. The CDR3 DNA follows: TGTGCCAGCAGCTTGAACCGGGACAGTGAAAAACTGTTTTTT.

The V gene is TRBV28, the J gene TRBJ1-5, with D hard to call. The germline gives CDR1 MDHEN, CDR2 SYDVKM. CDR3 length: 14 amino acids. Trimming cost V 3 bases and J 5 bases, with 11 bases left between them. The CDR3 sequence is CASSFTGPHQPQHF. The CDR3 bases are TGTGCCAGCAGTTTTACTGGGCCCCATCAGCCCCAGCATTTT.

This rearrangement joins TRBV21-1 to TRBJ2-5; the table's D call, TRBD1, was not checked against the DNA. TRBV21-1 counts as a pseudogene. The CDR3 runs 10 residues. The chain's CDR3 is CASKQETQYF. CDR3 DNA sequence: TGTGCCAGCAAACAGGAGACCCAGTACTTC.

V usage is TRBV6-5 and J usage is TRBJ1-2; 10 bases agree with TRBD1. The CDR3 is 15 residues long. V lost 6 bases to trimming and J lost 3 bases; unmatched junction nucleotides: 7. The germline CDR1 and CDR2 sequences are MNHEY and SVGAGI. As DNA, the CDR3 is TGTGCCAGCAGGGACAGGGGGATTCGCGACTATGGCTACACCTTC. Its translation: CASRDRGIRDYGYTF.

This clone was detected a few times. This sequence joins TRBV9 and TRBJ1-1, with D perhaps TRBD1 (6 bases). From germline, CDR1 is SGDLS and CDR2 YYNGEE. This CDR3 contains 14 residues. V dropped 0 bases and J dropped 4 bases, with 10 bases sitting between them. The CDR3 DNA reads TGTGCCAGCAGCGTAGAGACAGGTAGCACTGAAGCTTTCTTT. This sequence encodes CASSVETGSTEAFF.

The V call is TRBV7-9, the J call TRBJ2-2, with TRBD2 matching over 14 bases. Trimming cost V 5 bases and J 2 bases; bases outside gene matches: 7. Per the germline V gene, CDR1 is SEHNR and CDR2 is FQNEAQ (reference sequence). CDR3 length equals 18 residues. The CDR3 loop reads CASSPMGTSGSNTGELFF. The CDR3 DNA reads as TGTGCCAGCAGCCCGATGGGGACTAGCGGGAGTAACACCGGGGAGCTGTTTTTT.

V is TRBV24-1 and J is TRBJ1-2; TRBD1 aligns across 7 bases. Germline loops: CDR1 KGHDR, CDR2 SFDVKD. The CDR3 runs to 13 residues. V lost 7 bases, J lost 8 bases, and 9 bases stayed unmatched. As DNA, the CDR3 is TGTGCCACCAGCTCCGACAGGGTGGGGGGCTACACCTTC. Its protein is CATSSDRVGGYTF.

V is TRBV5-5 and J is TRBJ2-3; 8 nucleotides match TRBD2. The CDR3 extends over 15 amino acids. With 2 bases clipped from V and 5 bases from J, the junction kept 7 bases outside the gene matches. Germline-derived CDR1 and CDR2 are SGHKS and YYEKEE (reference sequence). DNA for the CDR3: TGTGCCAGCAGCTTAAGACTAGCGTATGAAGATACGCAGTATTTT. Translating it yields CASSLRLAYEDTQYF.

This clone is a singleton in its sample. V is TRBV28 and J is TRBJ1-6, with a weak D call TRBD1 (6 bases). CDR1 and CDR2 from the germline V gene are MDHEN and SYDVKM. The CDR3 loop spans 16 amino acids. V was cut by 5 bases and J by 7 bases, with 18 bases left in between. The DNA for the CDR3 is TGTGCCAGCAGTACCAGGACAGTTTCCCCGAATTCACCCCTCCACTTT. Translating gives CASSTRTVSPNSPLHF.

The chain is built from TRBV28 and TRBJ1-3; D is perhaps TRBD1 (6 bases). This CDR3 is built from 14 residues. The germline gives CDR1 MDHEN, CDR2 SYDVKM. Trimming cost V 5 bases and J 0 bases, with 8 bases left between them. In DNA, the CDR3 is TGTGCCAGCAGTACAGGGAGCTCTGGAAACACCATATATTTT. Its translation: CASSTGSSGNTIYF.